The 18 T cell receptor beta chains in this list originate from one sample, sequenced in a study of blood T cell repertoires in COVID-19. Sequencing used immunoSEQ multiplex PCR; TCRdb keeps in-frame clones, though not all of them. The sample lists tens of thousands of clones, approximately 90% occurring once. Sequenced material: peripheral blood. These receptors were obtained from a woman at least 80 years old with active COVID-19.

The J gene is TRBJ2-7, the V gene TRBV30; D possibly corresponds to TRBD1 (5 bases). Germline CDR1 GTSNPN, CDR2 SVGIG (reference sequence). The CDR3 is made up of 13 amino acids. Trimming cost V 8 bases and J 2 bases, with 16 bases left between them. CDR3 region: CASQRGRTYEQYF. The CDR3 coding sequence is TGTGCCAGCCAAAGGGGAAGGACCTACGAGCAGTACTTC.

The chain carries TRBV15 and TRBJ2-2; D is perhaps TRBD2 (6 bases). The V end was cut by 0 bases, the J end by 4 bases, with 12 bases between. CDR3 length equals 16 residues. Germline V CDR1 and CDR2: LNHNV, YYDKDF (reference sequence). The CDR3 region has the DNA TGTGCCACCAGCAGAGATCCGGGACTTGCCACCGGGGAGCTGTTTTTT. It specifies CATSRDPGLATGELFF.

V usage is TRBV3-1 (or the pseudogene TRBV3-2) and J usage is TRBJ2-6, with D maybe TRBD2 (5 bases). The V gene lost 0 bases and the J gene lost 0 bases, with 12 bases spanning the gap. Looked up from germline, CDR1 is LGHDT and CDR2 is YNNKEL (reference sequence). The CDR3 is made up of 18 amino acids. Written as DNA, the CDR3 is TGTGCCAGCAGCCAAGAATTGGAAGGGAGCTCTGGGGCCAACGTCCTGACTTTC. This encodes CASSQELEGSSGANVLTF.

The J gene is TRBJ2-1, the V gene TRBV13, with TRBD1 matching 7 bases. Germline loops: CDR1 PRHDT, CDR2 FYEKMQ (reference sequence). The CDR3 has 15 residues. The ends lost 3 bases at V and 6 bases at J; junction bases unmatched: 8. CDR3 coding DNA: TGTGCCAGCAGCTTTTCGACAGGGATGGGCAATGAGCAGTTCTTC. The encoded protein is CASSFSTGMGNEQFF.

This clone was seen more than once but under ten times. The chain has TRBV28 and TRBJ1-5, with 7 bases matching TRBD1. CDR1 is MDHEN, CDR2 SYDVKM, per germline. CDR3 size: 16 residues. V shed 6 bases and J 2 bases; nucleotides not matched to a gene: 10. In DNA form, the CDR3 reads TGTGCCAGCAGGCCAGGGGGTATGAGGGGCAATCAGCCCCAGCATTTT. Its protein product is CASRPGGMRGNQPQHF.

The CDR3 DNA reads TGTGCCAGCAGCCCGGCGCCGGGGATCTGGCCTGGGGCCAACGTCCTGACTTTC. Its protein is CASSPAPGIWPGANVLTF. The chain combines TRBV27 with TRBJ2-6; possibly TRBD2 for D (5 bases). This CDR3 is 18 amino acids long. CDR1 is MNHEY and CDR2 is SMNVEV in the germline V gene (reference sequence). V shed 6 bases and J shed 2 bases, with 20 bases lying between them.

In its sample, this clone was seen once. The V gene is TRBV27, the J gene TRBJ2-3; D is possibly TRBD2 (6 bases). The V end was cut by 6 bases, the J end by 6 bases, with 13 bases between. Per the germline V gene, CDR1 is MNHEY and CDR2 is SMNVEV (reference sequence). The length of the CDR3 is 13 residues. The CDR3 DNA reads as TGTGCCAGCAGCCCCGGGGCGGGGGATACGCAGTATTTT. Translating gives CASSPGAGDTQYF.

This chain connects TRBV4-3 to TRBJ2-5, with D uncertain. V gave up 4 bases and J gave up 2 bases, with 8 bases separating them. Germline CDR1 and CDR2: LGHNA and YSLEER. CDR3 length equals 13 residues. This CDR3 is CASSPRIQETQYF. For the CDR3, the DNA is TGCGCCAGCAGCCCCCGTATACAAGAGACCCAGTACTTC.

The V and J genes are TRBV18 and TRBJ2-7; 7 bases line up with TRBD1. This CDR3 region has 13 residues. The J segment lost 2 bases and the V segment lost 5 bases, leaving 3 bases of the junction unmatched. Germline loops: CDR1 KGHSH, CDR2 LQKENI. This CDR3 is CASSTGTAYEQYF. CDR3 bases: TGTGCCAGCTCAACGGGGACAGCCTACGAGCAGTACTTC.

This chain connects TRBV29-1 to TRBJ2-1, with TRBD2 identical over 8 bases. This CDR3 spans 14 amino acids. J gave up 8 bases and V 7 bases, and 13 bases lay outside the gene matches. In germline, CDR1 is SQVTM, CDR2 ANQGSEA. The CDR3 DNA reads TGCAGCGCCTCTAAGAGACTAGCGATTGATGAGCAGTTCTTC. This gives the protein CSASKRLAIDEQFF.

V and J are TRBV3-1 (or the pseudogene TRBV3-2) and TRBJ1-1; 7 nucleotides match TRBD1. The CDR3 sequence is 17 residues long. V lost 3 bases, J lost 1 base, and 11 bases stayed unmatched. Germline V gene lookup returns CDR1 LGHDT and CDR2 YNNKEL (reference sequence). The DNA for the CDR3 is TGTGCCAGCAGCCAGGCCGTCCATCAGGGGGAGAACACTGAAGCTTTCTTT. It is translated as CASSQAVHQGENTEAFF.

This clone was seen more than once but under ten times. The V and J genes are TRBV27 and TRBJ2-3, with 11 nucleotides matching TRBD1. The CDR3 totals 14 residues. The J segment lost 5 bases and the V segment lost 5 bases, leaving 3 bases of the junction unmatched. Germline CDR1 and CDR2: MNHEY and SMNVEV (reference sequence). Written as DNA, the CDR3 is TGTGCCAGCAGTCCCGGGACAGGGGGAGATACGCAGTATTTT. Encoded protein: CASSPGTGGDTQYF.

V and J are TRBV3-1 (or the pseudogene TRBV3-2) and TRBJ1-3, with 8 positions matching TRBD1. V was pared by 4 bases and J by 0 bases, with 17 bases of the junction left unmatched. CDR1 is LGHDT, CDR2 YNNKEL, per germline (reference sequence). The CDR3 is 20 residues long. As DNA, the CDR3 is TGTGCCAGCAGCCTACGTCCACCCCTCGGGACAGGAACCTCTGGAAACACCATATATTTT. This sequence encodes CASSLRPPLGTGTSGNTIYF.

The V and J genes are TRBV3-1 (or the pseudogene TRBV3-2) and TRBJ2-5; 7 bases map to TRBD2. The ends lost 3 bases at V and 4 bases at J; junction bases unmatched: 8. The CDR3 covers 15 residues. Germline V CDR1 and CDR2: LGHDT, YNNKEL (reference sequence). The CDR3 loop is CASSQAGTTGETQYF. CDR3 nucleotide sequence: TGTGCCAGCAGCCAGGCCGGGACTACAGGAGAGACCCAGTACTTC.

The rearrangement links TRBV7-9 to TRBJ1-2; 9 nucleotides match TRBD1. This CDR3 has 13 residues. Trimming at V came to 5 bases and at J to 8 bases, leaving 6 bases not matched to a gene. Germline CDR1 is SEHNR and CDR2 is FQNEAQ (reference sequence). CDR3 sequence reads: CASSETGGRGYTF. The CDR3 DNA reads TGTGCCAGCAGCGAAACAGGGGGCCGGGGCTACACCTTC.

The chain links TRBV7-8 to TRBJ2-7, with D possibly matching TRBD2 (6 bases). V gave up 6 bases and J gave up 4 bases, with 13 bases separating them. Germline lookup yields CDR1 SGHVS and CDR2 FQNEAQ. The length of the CDR3 is 13 residues. The CDR3 spells CASRLAGMYEQYF. Here the CDR3 DNA reads TGTGCCAGCAGGCTGGCGGGAATGTACGAGCAGTACTTC. Filled out from reference TRBV7-8 and TRBJ2-7, the complete variable domain reads GAGVSQSPRYKVAKRGQDVALRCDPISGHVSLFWYQQALGQGPEFLTYFQNEAQLDKSGLPSDRFFAERPEGSVSTLKIQRTQQEDSAVYLCASRLAGMYEQYFGPGTRLTVT.

This rearrangement joins TRBV6-2 or TRBV6-3 to TRBJ2-3; 10 bases map to TRBD2. Germline V lookup: CDR1 MNHEY, CDR2 SVGEGT. V was clipped by 2 bases and J by 5 bases; unmatched bases: 7. This CDR3 comprises 16 residues. The CDR3 DNA reads TGTGCCAGCAGTTACCCCTCTAGCGGGAGCGAAGATACGCAGTATTTT. Protein sequence: CASSYPSSGSEDTQYF.

The V gene is TRBV18, the J gene TRBJ2-7, with 9 bases fitting TRBD1. The V gene's germline CDR1 is KGHSH and CDR2 LQKENI. Trimming took 3 bases from V and 6 from J; bases not matched to a gene: 6. The CDR3 extends over 14 amino acids. CDR3 loop: CASSPLGQGSEQYF. CDR3 nucleotides: TGTGCCAGCTCACCTCTCGGACAGGGGTCCGAGCAGTACTTC.